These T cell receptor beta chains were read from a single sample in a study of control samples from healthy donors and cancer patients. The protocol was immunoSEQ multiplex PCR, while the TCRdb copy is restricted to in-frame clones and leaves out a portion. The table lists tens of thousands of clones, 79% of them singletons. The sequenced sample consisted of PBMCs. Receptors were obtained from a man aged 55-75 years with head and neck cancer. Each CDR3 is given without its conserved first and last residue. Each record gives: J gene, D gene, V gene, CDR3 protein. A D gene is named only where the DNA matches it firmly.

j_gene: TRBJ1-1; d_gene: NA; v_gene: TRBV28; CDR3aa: ASRRMDTEAF
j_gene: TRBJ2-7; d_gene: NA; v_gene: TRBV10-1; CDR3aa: ASSESPTRANYEQY
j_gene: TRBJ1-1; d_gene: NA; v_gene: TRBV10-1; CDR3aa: ASRASQGTEAF
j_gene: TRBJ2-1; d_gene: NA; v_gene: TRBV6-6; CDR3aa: ASSYGADNEQF
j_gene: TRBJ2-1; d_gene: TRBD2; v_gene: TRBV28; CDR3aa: ASRLLAGENNEQF
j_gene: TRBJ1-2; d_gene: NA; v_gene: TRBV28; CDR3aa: ASTPGSSWYGYT
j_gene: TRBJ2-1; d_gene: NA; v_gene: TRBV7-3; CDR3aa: ASSLIGGGEQF
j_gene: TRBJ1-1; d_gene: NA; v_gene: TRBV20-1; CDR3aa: SARENTEAF
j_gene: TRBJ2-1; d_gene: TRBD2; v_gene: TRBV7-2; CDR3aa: ASILRPSGSNEQF
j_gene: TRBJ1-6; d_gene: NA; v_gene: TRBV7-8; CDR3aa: ASSLWAGAGRSPLH
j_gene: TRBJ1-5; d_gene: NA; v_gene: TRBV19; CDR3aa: ASSMETAWGNQPQH
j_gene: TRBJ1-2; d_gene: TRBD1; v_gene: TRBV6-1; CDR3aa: ASSDPGQGPGYT
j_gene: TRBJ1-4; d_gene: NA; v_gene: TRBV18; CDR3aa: ASSPGATNEKLF
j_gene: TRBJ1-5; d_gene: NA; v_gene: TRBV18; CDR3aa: ASSAIGDSNQPQH
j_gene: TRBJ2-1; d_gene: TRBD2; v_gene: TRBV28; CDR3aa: ASTTARTRGYNEQF
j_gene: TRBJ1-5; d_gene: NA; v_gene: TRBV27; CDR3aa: ASSLTPESGLQPQH
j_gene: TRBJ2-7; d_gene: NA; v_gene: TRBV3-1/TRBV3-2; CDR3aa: ASSQDGIAREQY
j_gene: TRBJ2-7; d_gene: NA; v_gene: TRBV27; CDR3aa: ASSLLAYSPEQY
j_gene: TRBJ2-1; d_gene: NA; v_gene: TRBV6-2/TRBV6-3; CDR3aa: ASRPPSEGWGEQF
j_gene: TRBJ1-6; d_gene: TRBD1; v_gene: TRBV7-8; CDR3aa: ASSLRRDSYNSPLH
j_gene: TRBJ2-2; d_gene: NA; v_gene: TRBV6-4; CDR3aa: ASRANTGELF
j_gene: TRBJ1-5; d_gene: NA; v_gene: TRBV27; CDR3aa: ASSPVAAGDNQPQH
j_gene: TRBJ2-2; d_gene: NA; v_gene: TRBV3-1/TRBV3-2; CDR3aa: ASSHTGTSPAGELF
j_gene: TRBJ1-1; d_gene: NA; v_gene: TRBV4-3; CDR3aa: ASSQGGVGTEAF
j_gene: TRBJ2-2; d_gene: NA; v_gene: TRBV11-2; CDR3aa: ASSLESSAGELF